This TCR beta chain derives from a study of CD8 T cells in Susac syndrome. RNA was extracted with the RNeasy kit, and a quantity of about 0.45 to 1 ug was reverse transcribed using random hexamers. Using its own MiXCR run on the immunoSEQ multiplex PCR reads, TCRdb lists one record per CDR3 protein. The profile covers some 100,000 distinct CDR3 sequences, with about 93% appearing a single time and approximately 0.13% taken by the ten largest. The CDR3 contains 14 residues. Germline CDR1 is SQVTM and CDR2 is ANQGSEA. With V trimmed by 1 base and J by 5 bases, 7 bases remained unmatched. This chain uses TRBV29-1 with TRBJ2-5; 7 bases line up with TRBD1. This TCR derives from a human donor in good health. Sequenced sample: CD4+ T cells from PBMCs. The CDR3 loop reads CSVEGTGYIETQYF. CDR3 bases: TGCAGCGTTGAAGGGACAGGTTATATCGAGACCCAGTACTTC.